The 18 T cell receptor beta chains reported below all come from one sample, sequenced in a study of metastatic and nonmetastatic thyroid tumors. TCRdb reprocessed the PCR reads using MiXCR. The profile shows some 33,000 clones, 20% to 25% of them singletons. Thyroid surgery was performed in patients who had received no treatment beforehand. The sequencing input was tumor tissue. All receptors derive from a male donor with papillary thyroid cancer or a benign thyroid nodule (not recorded which). Some clones in this sample may be carry-over from other donors' samples.

The chain recombines TRBV6-5 with TRBJ1-6; D uncertain. The CDR3 is 14 amino acids. The germline V and J ends were trimmed by 2 bases and 5 bases, with 7 bases remaining between them. The V gene's germline CDR1 is MNHEY and CDR2 SVGAGI. CDR3 nucleotide sequence: TGTGCCAGCAGTTACGTTAGAGATAATTCACCCCTCCACTTT. It encodes CASSYVRDNSPLHF.

Notes on this clone: The junction shows a germline mismatch at one end, possibly a read error. V is TRBV5-4 and J is TRBJ2-3; TRBD2 might be the D (6 bases). Germline assignment: CDR1 SGHNT and CDR2 YYREEE (reference sequence). The CDR3 totals 16 residues. CDR3 sequence (DNA): TGTGCCAGCATCTTGGTGGGGGGTTCTAGCACAGATACGCAGTATTTT. Amino acids: CASILVGGSSTDTQYF.

This clone is medium-sized in the sample. In nucleotides, the CDR3 is TGCAGTGCTCCTCGTACTGGATCCTACGAGCAGTACTTC. It codes for CSAPRTGSYEQYF. The V and J genes are TRBV20-1 and TRBJ2-7; no firm D call. Trimming removed 5 bases at V and 1 base at J, with 12 bases between. Germline values: CDR1 DFQATT, CDR2 SNEGSKA (reference sequence). The CDR3 spans 13 residues.

Of note for this clone: This clone may be a read error of a much larger clone one base away. This sequence joins TRBV20-1 and TRBJ1-1; D uncertain. The CDR3 sequence is 15 residues long. The V gene's germline CDR1 is DFQATT and CDR2 SNEGSKA (reference sequence). V was shortened by 3 bases and J by 4 bases, with 18 bases between the two germline ends. CDR3 DNA: TGCAGTGCTAGTTGGGAAGGTCAGGCGAGCACTGAAGCTTTCTTT. Translated: CSASWEGQASTEAFF.

This clone came up many times. The chain recombines TRBV19 with TRBJ1-4, with D tentatively TRBD1 (5 bases). CDR1 LNHDA and CDR2 SQIVND come from the germline V gene (reference sequence). V lost 0 bases, J lost 0 bases, and 11 bases lay in between. The CDR3 is 17 residues long. The CDR3 DNA sequence: TGTGCCAGTAGTATAGAACAGGTAAAGGCAACTAATGAAAAACTGTTTTTT. Its translation is CASSIEQVKATNEKLFF.

This clone appeared many times. The chain employs TRBV14 and TRBJ2-1; the D call may be TRBD1 or TRBD2 (5 bases each). V lost 4 bases and J 3 bases, leaving 7 bases between the germline ends. The germline V gene encodes CDR1 SGHDN and CDR2 FVKESK. CDR3 size: 13 residues. The CDR3 region has the DNA TGTGCCAGCAGCCTTGGGGGCTACAATGAGCAGTTCTTC. Residues: CASSLGGYNEQFF.

This clone has at least ten counts. The chain joins TRBV10-1 to TRBJ2-6; 8 bases align to TRBD1. Germline CDR1 reads WNHNN; CDR2 reads SYGVQD (reference sequence). The CDR3 spans 15 residues. The V gene end was trimmed by 9 bases and the J gene end by 2 bases; junction bases not matched to a gene: 6. CDR3 amino acids: CARDTRGPGANVLTF. The CDR3 DNA reads TGCGCCAGAGATACCAGGGGGCCTGGGGCCAACGTCCTGACTTTC.

This clone was detected ten times or more. The V call is TRBV28, the J call TRBJ2-2; D not resolved. The V end was cut by 3 bases, the J end by 6 bases, with 5 bases between. Germline CDR1 and CDR2: MDHEN and SYDVKM. The CDR3 contains 12 residues. Here the CDR3 reads CASSLAAGELFF. The CDR3 coding sequence is TGTGCCAGCAGTTTGGCCGCCGGGGAGCTGTTTTTT.

This clone was picked up many times. Written as DNA, the CDR3 is TGCAGTGCTCCCGGGACAGGGAACTACAATGAGCAGTTCTTC. It translates to CSAPGTGNYNEQFF. This chain links TRBV20-1 with TRBJ2-1, with 9 bases lining up with TRBD1. V lost 5 bases to trimming and J lost 3 bases; unmatched junction nucleotides: 5. This CDR3 has 14 amino acids. The germline gives CDR1 DFQATT, CDR2 SNEGSKA (reference sequence).

This clone was seen ten or more times. The J gene is TRBJ2-3, the V gene TRBV7-8, with a possible D match to TRBD2 (5 bases). V lost 1 base and J lost 4, with 15 bases in between. This CDR3 is 16 amino acids long. CDR1 and CDR2 (germline): SGHVS, FQNEAQ. CDR3 sequence (DNA): TGTGCCAGCAGCTTAGTGGGAGCCCCTCGTCCAGATACGCAGTATTTT. Its translation: CASSLVGAPRPDTQYF.

There are many counts of this clone. The chain is built from TRBV20-1 and TRBJ2-6, with D unclear. Germline V gene data show CDR1 as DFQATT and CDR2 as SNEGSKA (reference sequence). This CDR3 is 13 amino acids long. V lost 3 bases to trimming and J lost 2 bases, with 5 bases between them. This chain's CDR3 is CSASNPGANVLTF. The CDR3 DNA sequence: TGCAGTGCTAGTAATCCTGGGGCCAACGTCCTGACTTTC.

This clone is labeled as medium-sized. V is TRBV12-3 or TRBV12-4 and J is TRBJ2-7; 13 bases are a match to TRBD2. Trimming cost V 4 bases and J 7 bases; bases outside gene matches: 7. CDR3 length equals 15 residues. CDR3 amino acids: CASSWTSGSQGEQYF. The DNA of the CDR3 is TGTGCCAGCAGTTGGACTAGCGGGAGCCAGGGTGAGCAGTACTTC.

The rearrangement uses TRBV30 and TRBJ1-4, with TRBD1 as a possible D gene (6 bases). Germline CDR1 and CDR2: GTSNPN and SVGIG (reference sequence). Trimming took 5 bases from V and 8 from J, leaving 21 bases between them. This CDR3 has 15 residues. The CDR3 nucleotides read TGTGCCTGGGTAGAAAATGGGGGCGTCAGCGAAAAACTGTTTTTT. This encodes CAWVENGGVSEKLFF.

This clone was seen many times. The chain carries TRBV30 and TRBJ2-7; a weak D match, TRBD1 (5 bases). Trimming stripped 0 bases from V and 0 bases from J, with 9 bases between. The CDR3 consists of 14 residues. Germline V gene sequence: CDR1 GTSNPN, CDR2 SVGIG (reference sequence). This chain's CDR3 is CAWSVGALSYEQYF. Written as DNA, the CDR3 is TGTGCCTGGAGTGTAGGGGCCCTCTCCTACGAGCAGTACTTC. Full variable domain (rest looked up from reference TRBV30 and TRBJ2-7): SQTIHQWPATLVQPVGSPLSLECTVEGTSNPNLYWYRQAAGRGLQLLFYSVGIGQISSEVPQNLSASRPQDRQFILSSKKLLLSDSGFYLCAWSVGALSYEQYFGPGTRLTVT.

In its sample, this clone was seen many times. The chain has TRBV4-1 and TRBJ2-3; 8 positions match TRBD1. The CDR3 is 19 residues long. Germline CDR1 is MGHRA and CDR2 is YSYEKL. V lost 0 bases to trimming and J lost 7 bases; unmatched junction nucleotides: 18. CDR3 coding DNA: TGCGCCAGCAGCCAAGATTCCCCGGGACAGGTGGCGGGGCTTAATACGCAGTATTTT. Its translation is CASSQDSPGQVAGLNTQYF.

In its sample, this clone was seen many times. The V and J genes are TRBV11-3 and TRBJ2-1; either TRBD1 or TRBD2 may supply D (5 bases each). This CDR3 contains 15 residues. CDR1 and CDR2 from the germline V gene are SGHNT and YENEEA. V was clipped by 1 base and J by 9 bases, with 16 bases between them. The CDR3 region has the DNA TGTGCCAGCAGCTTAGGTGGGGGTGCTTACGCTGAGCAGTTCTTC. Protein sequence: CASSLGGGAYAEQFF.

The rearrangement joins TRBV6-5 to TRBJ2-7; TRBD1 matches at 9 bases. This CDR3 has 14 amino acids. Germline lookup yields CDR1 MNHEY and CDR2 SVGAGI. The V gene end was trimmed by 2 bases and the J gene end by 4 bases; junction bases not matched to a gene: 3. Written as DNA, the CDR3 is TGTGCCAGCAGTTACGGGACAGGGAATTACGAGCAGTACTTC. This codes for CASSYGTGNYEQYF.

The rearrangement links TRBV27 to TRBJ2-1, with no clear D. The CDR3 runs to 14 residues. CDR1 is MNHEY and CDR2 is SMNVEV in the germline V gene (reference sequence). The V end lost 4 bases, the J end lost 5 bases, and 12 bases lay between the germline ends. The chain's CDR3 is CASSSAVTDNEQFF. CDR3 nucleotide sequence: TGTGCCAGCAGTTCTGCAGTTACCGACAATGAGCAGTTCTTC.